The source of this T cell receptor beta chain is a study of sequential checkpoint blockade in melanoma. Study in general: Maintenance nivolumab came after either treatment sequence. Under 25 patients had tumor biopsies before treatment and at week 13.

Treatment denoted: randomized to nivolumab then ipilimumab (arm A) or the reverse (arm B). J was trimmed by 7 bases and V by 7 bases; bases with no gene match: 5. The CDR3 loop spans 13 amino acids. From germline, CDR1 is LNHDA and CDR2 SQIVND (reference sequence). The table came from immunoSEQ multiplex PCR; TCRdb's copy has only in-frame clones and leaves some out. The sample records roughly 13,000 clones, around 23% being singletons. This sequence originates from a human donor with melanoma. Sample: tumor tissue (inferred from file names), taken from a patient given nivolumab and ipilimumab in sequence. The V and J genes are TRBV19 and TRBJ1-4; TRBD1 agrees at 8 bases. CDR3 coding DNA: TGTGCCAGTAAGACAGGGGTCGGTGAAAAACTGTTTTTT. It is translated as CASKTGVGEKLFF.